The rows below give T cell receptor beta chains drawn from one sample of a study of read filtering for tumor transcriptome and immune sequencing. Using its own MiXCR run on the reads, TCRdb lists one record per CDR3 protein. The data contain around 130,000 distinct CDR3 sequences, under 15% of them singletons. Sequencing input: a population of CD138-negative cells sorted from bone marrow. The receptors shown here come from a donor aged 40 or over with multiple myeloma. Each CDR3 is given with its conserved first and last residue. D genes are given only for firm matches. Size is omitted from some rows. Given values are once, few, many or a class for expanded clones.

j_gene	v_gene	abundance	d_gene	CDR3nt	CDR3aa
TRBJ2-3	TRBV9	many	-	TGTGCCAGCAGCGTACGGTCTTGGAGCACAGATACGCAGTATTTT	CASSVRSWSTDTQYF
TRBJ1-5	TRBV5-1	many	-	TGCGCCAGCAGCTTGGCGGGACGGGACAATCAGCCCCAGCATTTT	CASSLAGRDNQPQHF
TRBJ1-5	TRBV19	many	TRBD1	TGTGCCAGTAGTAGCCCCGGGACAGTGGCTCAGCCCCAGCATTTT	CASSSPGTVAQPQHF
TRBJ2-1	TRBV6-6	few	-	TGTGCCAGCAGTTACTCTGGGGGGCTTAATGAGCAGTTCTTC	CASSYSGGLNEQFF
TRBJ1-2	TRBV20-1	many	-	TGCAGTGCTAGATCGAACGCCGAAAGTAACTATGGCTACACCTTC	CSARSNAESNYGYTF
TRBJ2-6	TRBV5-1	many	TRBD1	TGCGCCAGCAGCGCTGGGACAGGGGTAGGAGGGGCCAACGTCCTGACTTTC	CASSAGTGVGGANVLTF
TRBJ2-6	TRBV7-9	few	TRBD1	TGTGCCAGCAGCCCGGATCCGGGACAGAGTAACTCTGGGGCCAACGTCCTGACTTTC	CASSPDPGQSNSGANVLTF
TRBJ2-1	TRBV20-1	many	TRBD1	TGCAGTGCTAACACCGGGACAGGGGCGGACAATGAGCAGTTCTTC	CSANTGTGADNEQFF
TRBJ1-5	TRBV29-1	many	-	TGCAGCGTTGCATCGGGAATCAATCAGCCCCAGCATTTT	CSVASGINQPQHF
TRBJ2-5	TRBV7-2	-	-	TGTGCCAGCAGCTTAGTTGTCGTCCAAGAGACCCAGTACTTC	CASSLVVVQETQYF
TRBJ2-5	TRBV7-3	many	TRBD1	TGTGCCAGCAGCTCTGCTAAATCAGGGGGAAAAGAGACCCAGTACTTC	CASSSAKSGGKETQYF
TRBJ1-5	TRBV6-2/TRBV6-3	many	-	TGTGCCAGCAGGGACAGCCGCAATCAGCCCCAGCATTTT	CASRDSRNQPQHF
TRBJ1-1	TRBV28	many	TRBD1	TGTGCCAGCAGTCAGGGACAGCTTGAAGCTTTCTTT	CASSQGQLEAFF
TRBJ1-1	TRBV29-1	many	-	TGCAGCGTTGGGGCGAAAGGCACTGAAGCTTTCTTT	CSVGAKGTEAFF
TRBJ1-5	TRBV6-1	many	-	TGTGCCAGCTCTCGGCAGGTTAACCAGCCCCAGCATTTT	CASSRQVNQPQHF
TRBJ2-1	TRBV7-9	many	-	TGTGCCAGCAGCTTAGGTGGGGGCGACTACAATGAGCAGTTCTTC	CASSLGGGDYNEQFF
TRBJ2-7	TRBV14	many	-	TGTGCCAGCAGCACCGGCCCCTACGAGCAGTACTTC	CASSTGPYEQYF
TRBJ1-3	TRBV6-2/TRBV6-3	-	-	TGTGCCAGCAGTTACGCTGGGGAATTAACTGGAAACACCATATATTTT	CASSYAGELTGNTIYF